This T cell receptor (beta chain) derives from a study of blood T cell repertoires in COVID-19. Study in general: Acute and convalescent COVID-19 specimens originated in the United States, Italy and Spain. Sample material is recorded as cDNA or gDNA derived from T cells, B-cell-depleted T cells, or PBMCs.

V was cut by 3 bases and J by 6 bases, with 9 bases left in between. Germline values: CDR1 DFQATT, CDR2 SNEGSKA (reference sequence). The CDR3 totals 12 residues. In the original processing: Using reference gene primer amplification, nucleated cell counts were estimated. TCRdb's table, derived via immunoSEQ multiplex PCR, lists solely in-frame clones and lacks some. V and J calls plus clone size are reproduced from that table; the DNA served to infer D and trimming. This table holds 150,000 to 200,000 clones, 70% to 85% found once. The sequence derives from a woman older than 75 with acute or convalescent COVID-19. This chain uses TRBV20-1 with TRBJ1-5, with D hard to call. Sequenced: peripheral blood. In DNA form, the CDR3 reads TGCAGTGCTAGTCGTGAGATTCAGCCCCAGCATTTT. Its protein product is CSASREIQPQHF.